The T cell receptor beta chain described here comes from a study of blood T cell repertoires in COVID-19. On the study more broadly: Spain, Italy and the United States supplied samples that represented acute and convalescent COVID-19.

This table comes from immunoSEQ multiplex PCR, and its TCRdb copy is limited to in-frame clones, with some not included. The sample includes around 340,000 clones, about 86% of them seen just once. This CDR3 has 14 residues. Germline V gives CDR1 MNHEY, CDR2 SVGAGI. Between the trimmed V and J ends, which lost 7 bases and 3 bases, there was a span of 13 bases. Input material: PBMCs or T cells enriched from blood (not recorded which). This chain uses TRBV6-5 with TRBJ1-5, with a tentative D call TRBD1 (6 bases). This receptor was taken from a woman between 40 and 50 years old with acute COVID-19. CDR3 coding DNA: TGTGCCAGCACCACCAGGGGCATCAATCAGCCCCAGCATTTT. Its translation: CASTTRGINQPQHF.